The 19 T cell receptor beta chains below come from one sample, sequenced in a study of T cell responses to AZD1222 COVID-19 vaccine. Produced via immunoSEQ multiplex PCR; TCRdb's table is partial and in-frame only. The table has 150,000 to 200,000 clones, just over 90% seen once. Here the sequenced sample was peripheral blood, taken 28 days after the second AZD1222 dose. The receptors derive from an adult who received the AZD1222 COVID-19 vaccine.

The V and J genes are TRBV6-5 and TRBJ1-1; D gene uncertain. V was clipped by 2 bases and J by 11 bases, with 12 bases between them. This CDR3 comprises 12 residues. Germline CDR1 MNHEY, CDR2 SVGAGI. In DNA form, the CDR3 reads TGTGCCAGCAGTTACGCTGGATCCATGGCTTTCTTT. Protein product: CASSYAGSMAFF.

The chain links TRBV5-4 to TRBJ2-7; TRBD1 or TRBD2 may be the D gene (5 bases each). Looked up from germline, CDR1 is SGHNT and CDR2 is YYREEE (reference sequence). With 3 bases removed from V and 4 bases from J, the gap between germline ends came to 20 bases. This CDR3 is built from 16 residues. CDR3 sequence reads: CASSSGLGVGDYEQYF. The CDR3 DNA follows: TGTGCCAGCAGCTCCGGGTTGGGGGTCGGGGATTACGAGCAGTACTTC.

This chain links TRBV7-2 with TRBJ2-2; D is possibly TRBD2 (5 bases). Deletions cut 0 bases from V and 1 base from J, with 9 bases between. Germline V gives CDR1 SGHTA, CDR2 FQGNSA. The CDR3 length is 16 residues. The CDR3 region has the DNA TGTGCCAGCAGCTTAGCGGCAGCGGTGAACACCGGGGAGCTGTTTTTT. It codes for CASSLAAAVNTGELFF.

In its sample, this clone was seen a few times. V and J are TRBV27 and TRBJ2-6; no clear D gene. Deletions cut 4 bases from V and 0 bases from J, with 7 bases between. The CDR3 extends over 15 amino acids. In germline, CDR1 is MNHEY, CDR2 SMNVEV (reference sequence). The CDR3 bases are TGTGCCAGCAGTTCGCCGAGCTCTGGGGCCAACGTCCTGACTTTC. Its translation: CASSSPSSGANVLTF.

This chain links TRBV6-5 with TRBJ1-5, with D possibly TRBD1 on 5 matching bases. Per germline, CDR1 MNHEY and CDR2 SVGAGI. The CDR3 has 15 residues. Trimming removed 2 bases from V and 1 base from J, with 9 bases in between. The chain's CDR3 is CASSYGPGSNQPQHF. The CDR3 DNA sequence: TGTGCCAGCAGTTACGGACCAGGGAGCAATCAGCCCCAGCATTTT.

The CDR3 region is CATSRPGGRLLPNEKLFF. CDR3 nucleotides: TGTGCCACCAGCCGCCCGGGTGGCAGGTTACTTCCTAATGAAAAACTGTTTTTT. The chain carries TRBV15 and TRBJ1-4; D ambiguous. The CDR3 runs 18 residues. The V gene lost 5 bases and the J gene lost 3 bases, with 22 bases spanning the gap. CDR1 and CDR2 from the germline V gene are LNHNV and YYDKDF (reference sequence). Filled out from reference TRBV15 and TRBJ1-4, the complete variable domain reads DAMVIQNPRYQVTQFGKPVTLSCSQTLNHNVMYWYQQKSSQAPKLLFHYYDKDFNNEADTPDNFQSRRPNTSFCFLDIRSPGLGDTAMYLCATSRPGGRLLPNEKLFFGSGTQLSVL.

This clone was observed a handful of times. The chain has TRBV6-5 and TRBJ1-5; 7 bases agree with TRBD1. Germline CDR1 is MNHEY and CDR2 is SVGAGI. The ends lost 2 bases at V and 6 bases at J; junction bases unmatched: 7. CDR3 length: 15 residues. CDR3 bases: TGTGCCAGCAGTTACGGGGGACAGAGGAGTCAGCCCCAGCATTTT. This encodes CASSYGGQRSQPQHF.

This chain uses TRBV14 with TRBJ2-4; possible D gene TRBD2, 6 bases. Germline V gives CDR1 SGHDN, CDR2 FVKESK. The ends were cut back, 1 base at V and 0 bases at J, with 13 bases in the middle. The CDR3 length is 17 residues. The CDR3 protein is CASSQGRGLLAKNIQYF. CDR3 nucleotide sequence: TGTGCCAGCAGCCAAGGGCGGGGACTTCTAGCCAAAAACATTCAGTACTTC.

The rearrangement uses TRBV7-3 and TRBJ2-2, with no clear D. CDR1 and CDR2 from the germline V gene are SGHTA and FQGTGA. This CDR3 region has 15 residues. The germline V and J ends were trimmed by 2 bases and 4 bases, with 11 bases remaining between them. CDR3 protein: CASSLSGWGTGELFF. The CDR3, as DNA: TGTGCCAGCAGCTTATCCGGGTGGGGCACCGGGGAGCTGTTTTTT.

The rearrangement uses TRBV4-2 and TRBJ2-3; no clear D gene. Trimming cost V 5 bases and J 4 bases, with 13 bases left between them. CDR1 is LGHNA, CDR2 YNFKEQ, per germline. This CDR3 contains 14 residues. This CDR3 is CASSISRPADTQYF. In DNA form, the CDR3 reads TGTGCCAGCAGCATAAGCAGACCCGCAGATACGCAGTATTTT.

The chain recombines TRBV4-1 with TRBJ1-6; 10 bases agree with TRBD1. V shed 2 bases, J shed 10 bases, and the junction held 14 bases outside the gene matches. The CDR3 length is 18 residues. CDR1 is MGHRA and CDR2 is YSYEKL in the germline V gene. DNA for the CDR3: TGCGCCAGCAGCCAACAAACCCTTTCGACAGGGGGCGGCTCACCCCTCCACTTT. Translation gives CASSQQTLSTGGGSPLHF.

The rearrangement joins TRBV5-6 to TRBJ2-7; 7 bases fit TRBD2. V lost 1 base, J lost 2 bases, and 6 bases stayed unmatched. Germline V gene lookup returns CDR1 SGHDT and CDR2 YYEEEE. CDR3 length: 15 amino acids. The CDR3 DNA follows: TGTGCCAGCAGCTTGACCAGCGGGGATACCTACGAGCAGTACTTC. It codes for CASSLTSGDTYEQYF.

The V call is TRBV7-8, the J call TRBJ1-4, with D unresolved. Per germline, CDR1 SGHVS and CDR2 FQNEAQ. This CDR3 spans 15 amino acids. The V gene lost 5 bases and the J gene lost 0 bases, with 10 bases spanning the gap. CDR3 DNA: TGTGCCAGCAGCCCTTCAGACGCAACTAATGAAAAACTGTTTTTT. This translates into CASSPSDATNEKLFF.

Of note for this clone: Mismatch with germline at one junction end may stem from a read error. The V and J genes are TRBV7-7 and TRBJ1-1; no firm D call. The CDR3 contains 13 residues. Germline CDR1 is SSHAT and CDR2 is FNYEAQ (reference sequence). CDR3 coding DNA: TGTGCTAGCAGCGCCAGTGGGAACACTGAAGCTTTCTTT. Translation: CASSASGNTEAFF. The full variable domain, with the rest looked up from reference TRBV7-7 and TRBJ1-1, is GAGVSQSPRYKVTKRGQDVTLRCDPISSHATLYWYQQALGQGPEFLTYFNYEAQPDKSGLPSDRFSAERPEGSISTLTIQRTEQRDSAMYRCASSASGNTEAFFGQGTRLTVV.

This clone was detected once. The chain joins TRBV30 to TRBJ2-2, with 13 bases that match TRBD2. Germline V gene lookup returns CDR1 GTSNPN and CDR2 SVGIG (reference sequence). This CDR3 spans 16 amino acids. V lost 3 bases, J lost 5 bases, and 6 bases stayed unmatched. CDR3 bases: TGTGCCTGGAGCTCAGGACTAGCGGGGGCTACCGGGGAGCTGTTTTTT. Residues: CAWSSGLAGATGELFF.

V usage is TRBV18 and J usage is TRBJ2-7; no definite D call. The CDR3 consists of 13 residues. Germline V gene data show CDR1 as KGHSH and CDR2 as LQKENI. The V gene lost 5 bases and the J gene lost 1 base, with 9 bases spanning the gap. This chain's CDR3 is CASSAQDSYEQYF. CDR3 DNA: TGTGCCAGCTCAGCTCAGGATTCCTACGAGCAGTACTTC.

The chain combines TRBV3-1 (or the pseudogene TRBV3-2) with TRBJ2-7; D is perhaps TRBD1 (6 bases). The V end was cut by 4 bases, the J end by 1 base, with 11 bases between. The V gene's germline CDR1 is LGHDT and CDR2 YNNKEL (reference sequence). The CDR3 contains 14 residues. The CDR3 nucleotides read TGTGCCAGCAGCCCGGACAGAAAATCCTACGAGCAGTACTTC. Its translation: CASSPDRKSYEQYF.

The CDR3 reads CASSSGRIGGYTF. CDR3 bases: TGTGCCAGCAGCTCGGGACGGATCGGGGGCTACACCTTC. The chain combines TRBV5-6 with TRBJ1-2; a weak D match, TRBD1 (5 bases). Germline CDR1 is SGHDT and CDR2 is YYEEEE. With 3 bases removed from V and 8 bases from J, the gap between germline ends came to 14 bases. This CDR3 spans 13 amino acids.

V and J are TRBV11-2 and TRBJ1-1; D is perhaps TRBD1 (5 bases). Trimming pared 8 bases from V and 4 bases from J, leaving 14 bases between. Germline V gene data show CDR1 as SGHAT and CDR2 as FQNNGV. The CDR3 has 13 amino acids. The CDR3 region has the DNA TGTGCCAGCCGGAGGGGACGGGGCACTGAAGCTTTCTTT. It is translated as CASRRGRGTEAFF.